Listed below are T cell receptor beta chains from one sample, sequenced in a study of T cells after posttransplantation cyclophosphamide. Method: immunoSEQ multiplex PCR; TCRdb's copy keeps in-frame clones and lacks some. This table has around 47,000 clones, approximately 94% appearing once. The sequenced sample was PBMCs. These receptors all come from a woman aged 25 to 39 in good health and a related stem cell transplant donor. Both conserved end residues are part of each CDR3. Fields, in order: J gene, V gene, D gene, CDR3 protein. The D gene is left open where the match is weak.

>TRBJ2-1|TRBV4-1|TRBD2
CASSQDWAGTSPSSYNEQFF
>TRBJ1-1|TRBV6-1|-
CASSERGNTEAFF
>TRBJ2-3|TRBV7-2|TRBD1
CASSLGTGLTDTQYF
>TRBJ1-1|TRBV19|-
CASSIDPGLNTEAFF
>TRBJ2-2|TRBV6-4|-
CASSGSANTGELFF
>TRBJ2-3|TRBV4-1|TRBD2
CASSQEGGGTSGGPTDTQYF
>TRBJ2-1|TRBV6-4|-
CASSPQGDSHNEQFF
>TRBJ2-2|TRBV10-3|TRBD2
CAIRGGLAATGELFF
>TRBJ1-4|TRBV5-4|-
CASSRGGVNEKLFF
>TRBJ1-1|TRBV7-2|TRBD1
CASRRTGGAGTEAFF
>TRBJ2-2|TRBV6-4|-
CASSDGARENTGELFF
>TRBJ1-4|TRBV6-5|-
CASSYRDKKKLFF
>TRBJ1-1|TRBV5-5|-
CASSLGQAGTEAFF
>TRBJ2-3|TRBV7-2|TRBD2
CASSTLGLAASTDTQYF
>TRBJ1-3|TRBV4-3|-
CASSQGTGYANTIYF
>TRBJ2-3|TRBV5-1|-
CASSWETGQATDTQYF
>TRBJ1-1|TRBV18|-
CASSGQSNTEAFF
>TRBJ1-5|TRBV18|-
CASSPAVGAQPQHF
>TRBJ2-2|TRBV9|TRBD1
CASSFTTGTGELFF
>TRBJ2-2|TRBV21-1|-
CASSNTDRRNTGELFF
>TRBJ1-3|TRBV14|-
CASSQDSSGNTIYF
>TRBJ2-3|TRBV5-4|TRBD2
CASSAGTSGSTDTQYF
>TRBJ2-7|TRBV11-2|-
CASSPSSYEQYF
>TRBJ2-2|TRBV28|TRBD1
CASRRNRGPRTGELFF
>TRBJ2-1|TRBV7-9|TRBD2
CASSFSGGARNEQFF
>TRBJ2-3|TRBV5-4|-
CASRITSLSTDTQYF
>TRBJ1-1|TRBV30|-
CARKGQNTEAFF
>TRBJ2-3|TRBV7-9|-
CAGGISSGTDTQYF
>TRBJ1-4|TRBV19|-
CASTSRFNEKLFF
>TRBJ1-1|TRBV5-1|-
CASSRDSNLNTEAFF
>TRBJ2-3|TRBV4-2|-
CASSQGQSTDTQYF
>TRBJ2-1|TRBV10-1|-
CASTSAGDNEQFF
>TRBJ2-7|TRBV6-1|TRBD1
CASIRQGDYEQYF
>TRBJ2-3|TRBV7-3|TRBD2
CASSPGLAADTQYF
>TRBJ1-1|TRBV7-2|-
CASSSYTEAFF
>TRBJ2-3|TRBV5-1|-
CASSLLSNTDTQYF
>TRBJ1-2|TRBV5-1|-
CASSLRGSFYGYTF
>TRBJ1-2|TRBV19|TRBD1
CASSMAPWGTAGGYTF
>TRBJ1-2|TRBV19|TRBD1
CASRDRGQGGYTF
>TRBJ1-3|TRBV5-1|TRBD1
CASSLGRDRGANTIYF
>TRBJ2-1|TRBV6-4|TRBD2
CASSDSSGGGGEQFF
>TRBJ2-6|TRBV5-7|-
CASSLASGFSSGANVLTF
>TRBJ2-5|TRBV7-8|TRBD1
CASSLRQGPSETQYF
>TRBJ1-4|TRBV30|-
CAWSASLRQEINEKLFF
>TRBJ2-7|TRBV5-5|-
CASSLAGTTNYEQYF
>TRBJ1-6|TRBV6-5|TRBD1
CASTREAGGHSPLHF
>TRBJ1-1|TRBV2|-
CASSWDTNTEAFF
>TRBJ1-1|TRBV19|-
CASKRSGGRTEAFF